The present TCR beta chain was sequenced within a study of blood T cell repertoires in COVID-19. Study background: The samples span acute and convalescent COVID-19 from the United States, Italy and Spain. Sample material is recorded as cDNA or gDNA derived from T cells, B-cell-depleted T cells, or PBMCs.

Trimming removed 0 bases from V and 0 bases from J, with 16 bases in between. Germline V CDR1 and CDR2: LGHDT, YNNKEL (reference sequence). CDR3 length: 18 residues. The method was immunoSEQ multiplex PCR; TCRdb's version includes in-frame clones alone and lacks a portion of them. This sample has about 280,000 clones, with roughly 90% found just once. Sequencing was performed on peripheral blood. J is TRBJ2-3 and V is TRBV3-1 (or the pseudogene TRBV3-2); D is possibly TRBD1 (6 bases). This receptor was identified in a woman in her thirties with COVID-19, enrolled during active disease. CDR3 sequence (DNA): TGTGCCAGCAGCCAAGATCGGGGCAGGGGTAGAAGCACAGATACGCAGTATTTT. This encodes CASSQDRGRGRSTDTQYF.